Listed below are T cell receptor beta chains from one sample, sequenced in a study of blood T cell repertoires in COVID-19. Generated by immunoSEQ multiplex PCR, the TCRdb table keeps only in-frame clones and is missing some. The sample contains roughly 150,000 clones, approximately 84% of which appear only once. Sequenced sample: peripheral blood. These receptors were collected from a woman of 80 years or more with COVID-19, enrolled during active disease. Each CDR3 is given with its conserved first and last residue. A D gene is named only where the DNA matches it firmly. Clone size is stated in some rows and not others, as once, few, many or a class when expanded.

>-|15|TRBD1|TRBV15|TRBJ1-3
TGTGCCACCAGCCGGACAGGGAGCTCTGGAAACACCATATATTTT
CATSRTGSSGNTIYF
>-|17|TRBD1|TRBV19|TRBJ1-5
TGTGCCAGTAGCCGGACAGGGGGTAACCGTAGCAATCAGCCCCAGCATTTT
CASSRTGGNRSNQPQHF
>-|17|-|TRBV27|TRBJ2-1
TGTGCCAGCAGTTCCCTCCAGGGGGGCTTTTCTTACAATGAGCAGTTCTTC
CASSSLQGGFSYNEQFF
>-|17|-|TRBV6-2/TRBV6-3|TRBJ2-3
TGTGCCAGCAGTTTGGACGGGATCATCATTAGCACAGATACGCAGTATTTT
CASSLDGIIISTDTQYF
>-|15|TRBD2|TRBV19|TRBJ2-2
TGTGCCAGTAGTATACTAGCGGGTCTCACCGGGGAGCTGTTTTTT
CASSILAGLTGELFF
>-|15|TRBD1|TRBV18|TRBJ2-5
TGTGCCAGCTCACCAAGGCAGGGGGACCAAGAGACCCAGTACTTC
CASSPRQGDQETQYF
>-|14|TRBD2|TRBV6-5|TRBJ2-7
TGTGGGCTACGCTCAGCGGGAGTTATCGACGAGCAGTACTTC
CGLRSAGVIDEQYF
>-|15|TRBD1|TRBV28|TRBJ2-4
TGTGCCAGCAGTAAACAGGGGTTTGCCAAAAACATTCAGTACTTC
CASSKQGFAKNIQYF
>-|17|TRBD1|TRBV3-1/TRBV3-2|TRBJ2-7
TGTGCCAGCAGCCAAGCGAATGGTGGACAGGGATTCTACGAGCAGTACTTC
CASSQANGGQGFYEQYF
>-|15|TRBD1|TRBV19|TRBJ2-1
TGTGCCAGTAGTGGGGACAGGGGGGTAGGGAATGAGCAGTTCTTC
CASSGDRGVGNEQFF
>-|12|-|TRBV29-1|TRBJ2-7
TGCAGCGTTGAAGGCAGGCATTACGAGCAGTACTTC
CSVEGRHYEQYF
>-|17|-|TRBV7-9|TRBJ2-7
TGTGCCAGCAGCTTATCCGACCGAGGGCGGAGATCCTACGAGCAGTACTTC
CASSLSDRGRRSYEQYF
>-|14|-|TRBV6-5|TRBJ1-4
TGTGCCAGCAGCCGATCCACAGGGCGCGAAAAACTGTTTTTT
CASSRSTGREKLFF
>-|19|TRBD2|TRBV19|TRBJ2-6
TGTGCCAGTAGTTTCGGGACTAGATACGAGTTTTCCGGGGCCAACGTCCTGACTTTC
CASSFGTRYEFSGANVLTF
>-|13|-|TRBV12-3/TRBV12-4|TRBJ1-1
TGTGCCAGCAGTCCCTCGCTAGGCGCTGAAGCTTTCTTT
CASSPSLGAEAFF
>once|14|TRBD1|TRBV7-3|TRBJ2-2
TGTGCCAGCAGCTTGGACAGGGACACCGGGGAGCTGTTTTTT
CASSLDRDTGELFF
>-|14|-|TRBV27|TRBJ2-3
TGTGCCAGCAGGGTCGACAGAAACACAGATACGCAGTATTTT
CASRVDRNTDTQYF
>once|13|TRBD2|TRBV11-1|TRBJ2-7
TGTGCCAGCAGCGGACTAGCGGGCTACGAGCAGTACTTC
CASSGLAGYEQYF
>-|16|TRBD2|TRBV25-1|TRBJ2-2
TGTGCCAGCAGTGGGTTAGCGGGGGGGAACACCGGGGAGCTGTTTTTT
CASSGLAGGNTGELFF
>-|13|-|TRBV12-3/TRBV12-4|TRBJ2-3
TGTGCCAGCAGTTTATCCTCCGGAGATACGCAGTATTTT
CASSLSSGDTQYF
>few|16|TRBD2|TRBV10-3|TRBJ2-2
TGTGCCATCAGTGAGTCGGCGGGGGGCAACACCGGGGAGCTGTTTTTT
CAISESAGGNTGELFF
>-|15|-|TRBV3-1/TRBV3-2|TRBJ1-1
TGTGCCAGCAGCCAAGCAGGGTTGAGTAGGACTGAAGCTTTCTTT
CASSQAGLSRTEAFF
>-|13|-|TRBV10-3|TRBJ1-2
TGTGCCATCAGTGAGGAACAGGGCTATGGCTACACCTTC
CAISEEQGYGYTF
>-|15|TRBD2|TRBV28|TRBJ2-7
TGTGCCAGCAGAAAACCTAGCGGGAGGGACTACGAGCAGTACTTC
CASRKPSGRDYEQYF
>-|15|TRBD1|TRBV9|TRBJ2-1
TGTGCCAGCAGCGACAGGGGGAAGCCTTACAATGAGCAGTTCTTC
CASSDRGKPYNEQFF
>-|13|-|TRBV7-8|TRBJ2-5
TGTGCCAGCAGCCGTGGACTTTCAGCGACCCAGTACTTC
CASSRGLSATQYF
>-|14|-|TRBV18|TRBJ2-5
TGTGCCAGCTCAGGGGCTAGCGCTCAAGAGACCCAGTACTTC
CASSGASAQETQYF
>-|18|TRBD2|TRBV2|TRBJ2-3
TGTGCCAGCAAGACGCCAACAGCGGGGGGGACGAATCCAGATACGCAGTATTTT
CASKTPTAGGTNPDTQYF
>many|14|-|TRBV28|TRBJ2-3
TGTGCCAGCAGTTTTCTGGCGGGTACAGATACGCAGTATTTT
CASSFLAGTDTQYF
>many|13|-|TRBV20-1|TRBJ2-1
TGCAGTGCTAGTTTACAGGACTACAATGAGCAGTTCTTC
CSASLQDYNEQFF
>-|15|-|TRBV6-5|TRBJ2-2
TGTGCCAGCAGTTACGTACTAGGGATTACCGGGGAGCTGTTTTTT
CASSYVLGITGELFF
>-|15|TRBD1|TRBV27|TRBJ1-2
TGTGCCAGCAGTTTATCTTTCGGGACAGGGTTCTTATCATACTTC
CASSLSFGTGFLSYF
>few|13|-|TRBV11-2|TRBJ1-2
TGTGCCAGCAGCTTAGCACAGGGCAATGGCTACACCTTC
CASSLAQGNGYTF
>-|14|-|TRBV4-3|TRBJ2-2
TGCGCCAGCAGCCGATCGAGGGGGACCGGGGAGCTGTTTTTT
CASSRSRGTGELFF
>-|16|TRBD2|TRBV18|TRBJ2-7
TGTGCCAGCTCACCTATAGCGGGGGGGAAGACCTACGAGCAGTACTTC
CASSPIAGGKTYEQYF
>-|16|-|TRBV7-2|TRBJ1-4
TGTGCCAGCAGCTTTTGGGGGGGTGCAACTAATGAAAAACTGTTTTTT
CASSFWGGATNEKLFF
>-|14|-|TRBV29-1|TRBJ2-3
TGCAGCGTTGAATTCGGAGATGGCACAGATACGCAGTATTTT
CSVEFGDGTDTQYF
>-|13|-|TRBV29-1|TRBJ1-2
TGCAGCGTTTTAGGGGCGGGAGTCTATGGCTACACCTTC
CSVLGAGVYGYTF
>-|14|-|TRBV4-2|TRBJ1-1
TGTGCCAGCAGCCAGGGGGACACCCCCGGCCAAGCTTTCTTT
CASSQGDTPGQAFF
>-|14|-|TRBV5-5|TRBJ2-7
TGTGCCAGCAGCTTGGTAGGGCTAGCTGGCGAGCAGTACTTC
CASSLVGLAGEQYF
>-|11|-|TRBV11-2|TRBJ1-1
TGTGCCAGCAGGGACTACACTGAAGCTTTCTTT
CASRDYTEAFF
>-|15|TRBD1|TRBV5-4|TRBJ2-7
TGTGCCAGCAGCTTGTCTCTGGGGACAGGGCACGAGCAGTACTTC
CASSLSLGTGHEQYF
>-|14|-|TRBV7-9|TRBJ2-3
TGTGCCAGCAGCTCAGGGGTTAGGACAGATACGCAGTATTTT
CASSSGVRTDTQYF
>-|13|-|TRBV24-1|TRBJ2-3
TGTGCCACCAGTGGCCACAGGGCAGATACGCAGTATTTT
CATSGHRADTQYF
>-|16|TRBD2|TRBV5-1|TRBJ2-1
TGCGCCAGCAGCATAATCTTAGCGGGAGCAAATAATGAGCAGTTCTTC
CASSIILAGANNEQFF
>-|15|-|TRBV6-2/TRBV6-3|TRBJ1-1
TGTGCCAGCAGTTACCCCCCTGTGGGAGTAATTGTAGCTTTCTTT
CASSYPPVGVIVAFF
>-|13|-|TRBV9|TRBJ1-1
TGTGCCAGCAGCGCCGAGGGAAACACTGAAGCTTTCTTT
CASSAEGNTEAFF
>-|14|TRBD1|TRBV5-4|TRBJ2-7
TGTGCCAGCAGCCCTACACAGGGGTTGGGCGAGCAGTACTTC
CASSPTQGLGEQYF
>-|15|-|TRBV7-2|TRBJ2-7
TGTGCCAGCAGCCCAGGGGTCCCAAACTCCTACGAGCAGTACTTC
CASSPGVPNSYEQYF
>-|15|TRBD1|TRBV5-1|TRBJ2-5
TGCGCCAGCAGCTTGATGACAGGGGGCCGGGAGACCCAGTACTTC
CASSLMTGGRETQYF
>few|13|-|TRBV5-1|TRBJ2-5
TGCGCCAGCAGCTTCGTCGGGGAAGAGACCCAGTACTTC
CASSFVGEETQYF
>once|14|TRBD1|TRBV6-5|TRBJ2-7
TGTGCCAGCAGTTACGGACAGGGGACTTACGAGCAGTACTTC
CASSYGQGTYEQYF
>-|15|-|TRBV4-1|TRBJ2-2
TGCGCCAGCAGTTTATCAGGCGCGAACACCGGGGAGCTGTTTTTT
CASSLSGANTGELFF
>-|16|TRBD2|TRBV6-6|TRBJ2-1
TGTGCCAGCAGGGGGATAGCGGGAGGGCCACGCAATGAGCAGTTCTTC
CASRGIAGGPRNEQFF
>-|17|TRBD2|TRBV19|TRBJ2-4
TGTGCCAGTAGTAGGACTAGCGGGAGGGCCTTCGGAAACATTCAGTACTTC
CASSRTSGRAFGNIQYF
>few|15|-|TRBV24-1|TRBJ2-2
TGTGCCACCAGCGGCTTTGGAGGTGGGACCGGGGAGCTGTTTTTT
CATSGFGGGTGELFF
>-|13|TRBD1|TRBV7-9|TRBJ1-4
TGTGCCGCGGAGGACAGGGGGAGTGAAAAACTGTTTTTT
CAAEDRGSEKLFF
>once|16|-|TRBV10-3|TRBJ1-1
TGTGCCATCAGTACGCATGGGGCAGGAAGAAGTACTGAAGCTTTCTTT
CAISTHGAGRSTEAFF
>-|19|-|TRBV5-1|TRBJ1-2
TGCGCCAGCAGCTTGTCCTTTGTGGTCGGTACTAAAGCTAACTATGGCTACACCTTC
CASSLSFVVGTKANYGYTF